This entry lists 28 T cell receptor beta chains sequenced from one sample in a study of cytomegalovirus exposure and HLA in healthy donors. The repertoire was sequenced with immunoSEQ multiplex PCR; TCRdb's copy has only in-frame clones and lacks some. The sample shows some 170,000 clones, about 86% of them seen only once. The sample consisted of PBMCs. The origin of the receptors is a woman aged 25 to 39 in good health and CMV-seronegative.

The J gene is TRBJ2-7, the V gene TRBV6-1; TRBD2 is a possible D gene (7 bases). The V end lost 8 bases, the J end lost 0 bases, and 14 bases lay between the germline ends. The CDR3 is 14 amino acids. CDR1 MNHNS and CDR2 SASEGT come from the germline V gene. DNA for the CDR3: TGTGCCAGCGGGGGGGGGCAGGGCTCCTACGAGCAGTACTTC. This encodes CASGGGQGSYEQYF.

The chain uses TRBV2 and TRBJ2-6; the D is unclear. The CDR3 runs to 14 residues. Trimming left V 5 bases short and J 4 bases short, with 9 bases between. Per germline, CDR1 SNHLY and CDR2 FYNNEI. The CDR3, as DNA: TGTGCCAGCAGTTCAATGTTGGGGGCCAACGTCCTGACTTTC. Its protein is CASSSMLGANVLTF.

This rearrangement joins TRBV7-9 to TRBJ2-1; no reliable D call. V was pared by 4 bases and J by 0 bases, with 16 bases between. CDR1 is SEHNR, CDR2 FQNEAQ, per germline (reference sequence). This CDR3 contains 17 residues. CDR3 loop: CASSSGARASSYNEQFF. DNA for the CDR3: TGTGCCAGCAGCTCAGGCGCACGGGCGAGCTCCTACAATGAGCAGTTCTTC. Based on the CDR3 plus reference TRBV7-9 and TRBJ2-1, the full variable domain is DTGVSQNPRHKITKRGQNVTFRCDPISEHNRLYWYRQTLGQGPEFLTYFQNEAQLEKSRLLSDRFSAERPKGSFSTLEIQRTEQGDSAMYLCASSSGARASSYNEQFFGPGTRLTVL.

In DNA, the CDR3 is TGTGCCAGCAGTTACAGTTCGAGAGGGGTTGAAAAACTGTTTTTT. As protein: CASSYSSRGVEKLFF. The chain carries TRBV6-5 and TRBJ1-4; the D gene is possibly TRBD1 (5 bases). The CDR3 is 15 residues long. CDR1 and CDR2 from the germline V gene are MNHEY and SVGAGI. V shed 2 bases and J shed 7 bases, with 14 bases lying between them.

The chain recombines TRBV7-6 with TRBJ2-7; 12 bases align to TRBD2. Germline CDR1 SGHVS, CDR2 FNYEAQ. V lost 1 base to trimming and J lost 7 bases; unmatched junction nucleotides: 8. This CDR3 region has 16 residues. Here the CDR3 reads CASSLGTSGTLGEQYF. In DNA, the CDR3 is TGTGCCAGCAGCTTAGGGACTAGCGGGACCTTAGGGGAGCAGTACTTC.

The rearrangement links TRBV28 to TRBJ1-1; perhaps TRBD1 as D (5 bases). The CDR3 runs 15 residues. From germline, CDR1 is MDHEN and CDR2 SYDVKM. The V end was cut by 4 bases, the J end by 5 bases, with 17 bases between. In nucleotides, the CDR3 is TGTGCCAGCAGTTACAGTGGGGGAGGTGGTACTGAAGCTTTCTTT. Its protein product is CASSYSGGGGTEAFF.

The chain has TRBV4-1 and TRBJ1-4; D is possibly TRBD1 (6 bases). V was trimmed by 2 bases and J by 6 bases, leaving 16 bases between them. Per the germline V gene, CDR1 is MGHRA and CDR2 is YSYEKL. The CDR3 has 16 residues. In DNA form, the CDR3 reads TGCGCCAGCAGCCAATTGGGGGGGACAATGGATGAAAAACTGTTTTTT. Protein sequence: CASSQLGGTMDEKLFF.

J is TRBJ1-5 and V is TRBV4-2; D gene unclear. The V gene's germline CDR1 is LGHNA and CDR2 YNFKEQ. The CDR3 runs 14 residues. V lost 1 base and J lost 2, with 6 bases in between. For the CDR3, the DNA is TGTGCCAGCAGCCAAGTTCCAGGCAATCAGCCCCAGCATTTT. It encodes CASSQVPGNQPQHF.

The chain combines TRBV7-9 with TRBJ1-2; a weak D match, TRBD1 (5 bases). Trimming stripped 5 bases from V and 3 bases from J, with 10 bases between. The CDR3 runs 13 residues. Germline-derived CDR1 and CDR2 are SEHNR and FQNEAQ (reference sequence). CDR3 DNA sequence: TGTGCCAGCAGCCAAGACAGTGACTATGGCTACACCTTC. Translation: CASSQDSDYGYTF.

V gene TRBV7-2 combines with J gene TRBJ2-7; TRBD1 agrees at 8 bases. The CDR3 totals 11 residues. Germline V CDR1 and CDR2: SGHTA, FQGNSA. V gave up 4 bases and J gave up 13 bases; unmatched junction bases: 6. The CDR3 sequence is CASSSPGQAYF. The CDR3 DNA follows: TGTGCCAGCAGCTCACCGGGACAGGCATACTTC.

This clone was seen once. This chain connects TRBV11-2 to TRBJ1-2; 9 nucleotides line up with TRBD1. The germline CDR1 and CDR2 sequences are SGHAT and FQNNGV. Trimming at V came to 2 bases and at J to 4 bases, leaving 8 bases not matched to a gene. This CDR3 has 16 amino acids. The CDR3 spells CASSLIGTGFGYGYTF. The CDR3 DNA is TGTGCCAGCAGCTTAATAGGGACAGGGTTTGGCTATGGCTACACCTTC. The full variable domain, with the rest looked up from reference TRBV11-2 and TRBJ1-2, is EAGVAQSPRYKIIEKRQSVAFWCNPISGHATLYWYQQILGQGPKLLIQFQNNGVVDDSQLPKDRFSAERLKGVDSTLKIQPAKLEDSAVYLCASSLIGTGFGYGYTFGSGTRLTVV.

The rearrangement uses TRBV30 and TRBJ1-2, with D perhaps matching TRBD1 (5 bases). Germline assignment: CDR1 GTSNPN and CDR2 SVGIG (reference sequence). The V and J ends lost 3 bases and 4 bases respectively, with 18 bases between them. The CDR3 is 15 amino acids. Here the CDR3 DNA reads TGTGCCTGGAGCCCCGGAGGGGCAACATCCTATGGCTACACCTTC. Its protein product is CAWSPGGATSYGYTF.

This chain connects TRBV2 to TRBJ2-7; either TRBD1 or TRBD2 may fit D (5 bases each). Per germline, CDR1 SNHLY and CDR2 FYNNEI. Trimming removed 6 bases at V and 6 bases at J, with 12 bases between. This CDR3 has 12 residues. CDR3 in amino acids: CASRISGPEQYF. CDR3 coding DNA: TGTGCCAGCAGGATTTCGGGACCCGAGCAGTACTTC.

The chain uses TRBV9 and TRBJ2-7, with 10 bases identical to TRBD2. The V and J ends lost 3 bases and 0 bases, in that order; junction bases with no gene match: 9. Germline V gives CDR1 SGDLS, CDR2 YYNGEE. This CDR3 has 17 residues. The CDR3 is CASSGTPSGGSSYEQYF. The CDR3 bases are TGTGCCAGCAGCGGAACACCTAGCGGGGGTAGCTCCTACGAGCAGTACTTC.

The J gene is TRBJ2-2, the V gene TRBV6-4, with TRBD2 identical over 9 bases. The CDR3 covers 16 residues. V lost 6 bases to trimming and J lost 7 bases; unmatched junction nucleotides: 12. CDR1 and CDR2 (germline): MRHNA, SNTAGT. CDR3 in DNA: TGTGCCAGCAGACCCACGGGGACTAGCAGGAACGGGGAGCTGTTTTTT. Residues: CASRPTGTSRNGELFF.

The CDR3 protein is CASTPGPASNQPQHF. The CDR3 nucleotides are TGTGCCAGCACCCCGGGGCCAGCCAGCAATCAGCCCCAGCATTTT. This chain connects TRBV6-1 to TRBJ1-5; tentatively, D is TRBD1 (5 bases). CDR1 and CDR2 (germline): MNHNS, SASEGT. This CDR3 has 15 residues. Between the trimmed V and J ends, which lost 7 bases and 1 base, there was a span of 14 bases.

In regard to this clone: With a much larger clone just one base away, this may be a read error. The sample holds other DNA sequences that translate to the same CDR3. CDR3 bases: TGTGCCAGCAGCCCCAGCACCGGGGAGCTGTTTTTT. It codes for CASSPSTGELFF. J is TRBJ2-2 and V is TRBV7-9; D not resolved. The CDR3 totals 12 residues. Germline V gene sequence: CDR1 SEHNR, CDR2 FQNEAQ (reference sequence). V shed 5 bases and J shed 4 bases, with 5 bases lying between them.

This clone was recorded a few times. V gene TRBV25-1 combines with J gene TRBJ1-2; D ambiguous. This CDR3 is 13 amino acids long. Trimming left V 2 bases short and J 3 bases short, with 7 bases between. Germline lookup yields CDR1 MGHDK and CDR2 SYGVNS. The DNA of the CDR3 is TGTGCCAGCAGTGAAGGTGGGGACTATGGCTACACCTTC. It encodes CASSEGGDYGYTF.

This chain uses TRBV30 with TRBJ1-1; the D is unclear. The V and J ends lost 7 bases and 0 bases respectively, with 15 bases between them. Germline V gives CDR1 GTSNPN, CDR2 SVGIG (reference sequence). The CDR3 has 14 residues. The CDR3 DNA is TGTGCCTCCCAGGATCCGGGTGTGAACACTGAAGCTTTCTTT. Translating it yields CASQDPGVNTEAFF.

The chain joins TRBV4-2 to TRBJ2-3; possibly TRBD1 or TRBD2 for D (5 bases each). V lost 0 bases and J 3 bases, leaving 13 bases between the germline ends. Germline loops: CDR1 LGHNA, CDR2 YNFKEQ. The CDR3 covers 16 residues. CDR3 region: CASSQDRGRLTDTQYF. The CDR3 coding sequence is TGTGCCAGCAGCCAAGATCGGGGCAGACTAACAGATACGCAGTATTTT.

The chain carries TRBV5-1 and TRBJ1-2; D perhaps matches TRBD1 (5 bases). This CDR3 is 15 amino acids long. The germline V gene has CDR1 SGHRS and CDR2 YFSETQ. V shed 0 bases and J shed 4 bases, with 13 bases lying between them. CDR3 protein: CASSLAGGSGYGYTF. Written as DNA, the CDR3 is TGCGCCAGCAGCTTGGCCGGGGGTTCAGGCTATGGCTACACCTTC.

This clone was seen more than once but under ten times. CDR3 protein: CAVVDETYEQYF. The DNA for the CDR3 is TGTGCCGTCGTGGACGAAACCTACGAGCAGTACTTC. The chain combines TRBV2 with TRBJ2-7, with unresolved D. The CDR3 is 12 residues long. V lost 11 bases to trimming and J lost 2 bases, with 13 bases between them. The germline V gene encodes CDR1 SNHLY and CDR2 FYNNEI.

This sequence joins TRBV5-1 and TRBJ1-1; the D is unclear. The germline gives CDR1 SGHRS, CDR2 YFSETQ. Trimming pared 0 bases from V and 1 base from J, leaving 7 bases between. The CDR3 totals 14 residues. The CDR3 DNA reads TGCGCCAGCAGCTTGGAGGGAGCGAACACTGAAGCTTTCTTT. Its protein is CASSLEGANTEAFF.

The CDR3 protein is CASSLASSGYNEQFF. As DNA, the CDR3 is TGTGCCAGCAGCTTGGCGTCTAGCGGATACAATGAGCAGTTCTTC. The V and J genes are TRBV5-5 and TRBJ2-1, with 7 positions matching TRBD2. Germline V gives CDR1 SGHKS, CDR2 YYEKEE (reference sequence). J was trimmed by 4 bases and V by 0 bases; bases with no gene match: 4. The CDR3 extends over 15 amino acids.

The chain carries TRBV9 and TRBJ1-2, with D tentatively TRBD1 (5 bases). The V gene lost 0 bases and the J gene lost 5 bases, with 14 bases spanning the gap. CDR1 is SGDLS and CDR2 is YYNGEE in the germline V gene. This CDR3 spans 15 amino acids. This CDR3 is CASSVEGWGAYGYTF. The CDR3 DNA follows: TGTGCCAGCAGCGTAGAAGGATGGGGCGCTTATGGCTACACCTTC. Together with reference TRBV9 and TRBJ1-2, the CDR3 gives the full variable domain: DSGVTQTPKHLITATGQRVTLRCSPRSGDLSVYWYQQSLDQGLQFLIQYYNGEERAKGNILERFSAQQFPDLHSELNLSSLELGDSALYFCASSVEGWGAYGYTFGSGTRLTVV.

The chain combines TRBV5-4 with TRBJ2-3; a possible D gene is TRBD2 (6 bases). CDR1 and CDR2 (germline): SGHNT, YYREEE (reference sequence). V shed 0 bases and J shed 0 bases, with 14 bases lying between them. This CDR3 contains 17 residues. Here the CDR3 reads CASSLGLGRTSTDTQYF. The CDR3 nucleotides read TGTGCCAGCAGCTTGGGACTAGGCAGGACTAGCACAGATACGCAGTATTTT.

The J gene is TRBJ1-1, the V gene TRBV7-8; 7 nucleotides match TRBD1. The CDR3 runs 14 residues. The trim removed 5 bases at V and 4 bases at J, leaving 7 bases unmatched. Germline V gene sequence: CDR1 SGHVS, CDR2 FQNEAQ. For the CDR3, the DNA is TGTGCCAGCAGCGCAGACAGGGTAGGCACTGAAGCTTTCTTT. It yields the protein CASSADRVGTEAFF.

The chain links TRBV4-1 to TRBJ2-3, with D maybe TRBD2 (6 bases). The germline V gene has CDR1 MGHRA and CDR2 YSYEKL. This CDR3 comprises 14 residues. Trimming left V 3 bases short and J 4 bases short, with 11 bases between. The DNA of the CDR3 is TGCGCCAGCAGCCAGGCGGCTAGCGCAGATACGCAGTATTTT. Protein product: CASSQAASADTQYF.